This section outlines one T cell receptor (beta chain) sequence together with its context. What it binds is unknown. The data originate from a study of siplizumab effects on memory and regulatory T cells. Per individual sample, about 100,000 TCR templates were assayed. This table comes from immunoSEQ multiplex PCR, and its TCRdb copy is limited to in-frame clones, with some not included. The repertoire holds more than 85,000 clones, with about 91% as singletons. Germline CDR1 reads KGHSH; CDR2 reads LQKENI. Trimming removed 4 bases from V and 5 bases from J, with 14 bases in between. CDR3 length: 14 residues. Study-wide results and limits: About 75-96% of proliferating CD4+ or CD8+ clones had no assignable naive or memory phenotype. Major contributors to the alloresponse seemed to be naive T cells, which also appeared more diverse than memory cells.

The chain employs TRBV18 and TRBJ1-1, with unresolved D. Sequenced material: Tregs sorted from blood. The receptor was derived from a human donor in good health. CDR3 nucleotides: TGTGCCAGCTCACAAGAGGGTGCCCGAACTGAAGCTTTCTTT. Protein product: CASSQEGARTEAFF.